The 15 T cell receptor beta chains in this list originate from one sample, sequenced in a study of shared clonotypes between healthy human individuals. Clones were read by immunoSEQ multiplex PCR, and TCRdb kept only the in-frame ones, dropping some. The table records some 700,000 clones, about 90% of them present only once. Sequences were obtained from memory CD8+ T cells from PBMCs. Documented subset: CD45RO+ cells pooled with CCR7-negative TemRA cells. The origin of the receptors is a man aged 18 to 30 in good health. Some clones in this sample may be carry-over from other donors' samples.

The rearrangement uses TRBV19 and TRBJ2-3; 7 bases align to TRBD2. J gave up 7 bases and V 11 bases, and 12 bases lay outside the gene matches. The CDR3 consists of 13 residues. Per germline, CDR1 LNHDA and CDR2 SQIVND (reference sequence). The CDR3 spells CAGGAGPGYTQYF. The CDR3 DNA reads TGTGCCGGCGGAGCGGGACCCGGATATACGCAGTATTTT.

The DNA of the CDR3 is TGCGCCAGCAGCTTGTCTGAGGGATCCTATGGCTACACCTTC. Translation gives CASSLSEGSYGYTF. V usage is TRBV5-1 and J usage is TRBJ1-2; D is unclear. Deletions cut 1 base from V and 4 bases from J, with 11 bases between. The CDR3 runs 14 residues. CDR1 and CDR2 from the germline V gene are SGHRS and YFSETQ.

V is TRBV19 and J is TRBJ2-1; possible D gene TRBD1, 5 bases. V was pared by 3 bases and J by 0 bases, with 9 bases between. This CDR3 is built from 15 residues. Germline lookup yields CDR1 LNHDA and CDR2 SQIVND (reference sequence). As DNA, the CDR3 is TGTGCCAGTAGTATTTCGGACACCTCCTACAATGAGCAGTTCTTC. Its protein product is CASSISDTSYNEQFF.

The genes are TRBV5-5 and TRBJ1-2; D not certain. V dropped 3 bases and J dropped 4 bases, with 13 bases sitting between them. The CDR3 covers 14 residues. The germline V gene has CDR1 SGHKS and CDR2 YYEKEE (reference sequence). The chain's CDR3 is CASSSNGVSYGYTF. The CDR3 nucleotides are TGTGCCAGCAGCTCTAATGGGGTCAGCTATGGCTACACCTTC.

About this clone: Additional DNA sequences in this sample encode the identical CDR3. This sequence joins TRBV28 and TRBJ2-7; unclear D gene. This CDR3 has 11 residues. The germline V gene encodes CDR1 MDHEN and CDR2 SYDVKM. Trimming took 6 bases from V and 4 from J, leaving 7 bases between them. The CDR3 DNA follows: TGTGCCAGCAGCCCCCATTACGAGCAGTACTTC. Protein sequence: CASSPHYEQYF.

To note about this clone: This CDR3 is also generated by other DNA sequences in the sample. The rearrangement joins TRBV27 to TRBJ2-7; D gene ambiguous. Germline loops: CDR1 MNHEY, CDR2 SMNVEV (reference sequence). Trimming pared 2 bases from V and 2 bases from J, leaving 7 bases between. There are 13 residues in the CDR3. The CDR3: CASSLGRTYEQYF. CDR3 coding DNA: TGTGCCAGCAGTTTAGGCCGGACCTACGAGCAGTACTTC.

In its sample, this clone was seen once. V gene TRBV14 combines with J gene TRBJ2-4; a weak D match, TRBD2 (6 bases). V lost 6 bases to trimming and J lost 3 bases, with 18 bases between them. From germline, CDR1 is SGHDN and CDR2 FVKESK. The CDR3 totals 16 residues. DNA for the CDR3: TGTGCCAGCAGAACGCGCCTTAGCGGCGGCAAAAACATTCAGTACTTC. This translates into CASRTRLSGGKNIQYF.

With respect to this clone: At one boundary the junction diverges from the germline segment, which might be a read error. This chain links TRBV9 with TRBJ2-1, with 9 nucleotides matching TRBD1. The germline gives CDR1 SGDLS, CDR2 YYNGEE. CDR3 length: 11 residues. Here the CDR3 DNA reads TGTGCCAGCAGCGACCGGGACAGGGTGCTCTTC. This translates into CASSDRDRVLF.

This rearrangement joins TRBV5-8 to TRBJ1-5; possible D gene TRBD1, 5 bases. CDR3 length: 15 residues. Trimming left V 2 bases short and J 2 bases short, with 11 bases between. Germline CDR1 reads SGHTS; CDR2 reads YDEGEE. CDR3 amino acids: CASSFSRGGNQPQHF. The CDR3 DNA reads TGTGCCAGCAGCTTTTCCCGGGGCGGCAATCAGCCCCAGCATTTT.

The chain uses TRBV28 and TRBJ2-2; D remains ambiguous. The CDR3 contains 14 residues. Trimming took off 6 bases at V and 6 bases at J, with 14 bases between the two ends. CDR1 is MDHEN, CDR2 SYDVKM, per germline. CDR3 sequence reads: CASSGLPTSGELFF. CDR3 bases: TGTGCCAGCAGCGGTCTCCCAACCTCCGGGGAGCTGTTTTTT.

The rearrangement links TRBV7-9 to TRBJ2-4; possibly TRBD1 or TRBD2 for D (5 bases each). The CDR3 consists of 14 residues. V was trimmed by 5 bases and J by 3 bases, leaving 11 bases between them. The germline gives CDR1 SEHNR, CDR2 FQNEAQ (reference sequence). The CDR3 DNA is TGTGCCAGCAGCAGCCGGGACGGCAAAAACATTCAGTACTTC. Its translation is CASSSRDGKNIQYF.

The J gene is TRBJ2-2, the V gene TRBV5-1; TRBD2 is a possible D gene (5 bases). Trimming took 0 bases from V and 5 from J, leaving 17 bases between them. CDR1 is SGHRS and CDR2 is YFSETQ in the germline V gene. The CDR3 sequence is 17 residues long. As DNA, the CDR3 is TGCGCCAGCAGCTTGGACAGAGGGTTTTTGGGGACCGGGGAGCTGTTTTTT. Translated: CASSLDRGFLGTGELFF.

The rearrangement links TRBV5-4 to TRBJ2-7; D is unresolved. CDR3 length: 13 residues. Per germline, CDR1 SGHNT and CDR2 YYREEE (reference sequence). The V end was cut by 3 bases, the J end by 8 bases, with 15 bases between. In DNA form, the CDR3 reads TGTGCCAGCAGCTCCCCCCCGGGTTCTAAGCAGTACTTC. As protein: CASSSPPGSKQYF.

This chain uses TRBV10-2 with TRBJ2-7; D remains unclear. Germline CDR1 reads WSHSY; CDR2 reads SAAADI. The V and J ends lost 3 bases and 1 base respectively, with 10 bases between them. The CDR3 has 14 residues. CDR3 protein: CASSDWADSYEQYF. CDR3 nucleotides: TGCGCCAGCAGTGACTGGGCGGATTCCTACGAGCAGTACTTC.

The J gene is TRBJ2-2, the V gene TRBV13; D gene uncertain. Trimming stripped 0 bases from V and 5 bases from J, with 4 bases between. The germline CDR1 and CDR2 sequences are PRHDT and FYEKMQ (reference sequence). The CDR3 sequence is 13 residues long. CDR3 protein: CASSLGKTGELFF. The CDR3 DNA reads as TGTGCCAGCAGCTTAGGTAAAACCGGGGAGCTGTTTTTT. Variable domain in full (rest from reference TRBV13 and TRBJ2-2): AAGVIQSPRHLIKEKRETATLKCYPIPRHDTVYWYQQGPGQDPQFLISFYEKMQSDKGSIPDRFSAQQFSDYHSELNMSSLELGDSALYFCASSLGKTGELFFGEGSRLTVL.